Below are 10 T cell receptor beta chains sequenced from a single sample in a study of radiotherapy plus CTLA-4 blockade in lung cancer. Clones were sequenced by immunoSEQ multiplex PCR, and TCRdb holds only the in-frame ones, with some missing. The sample contains about 110,000 clones, over 65% of which appear only once. The material was peripheral blood, obtained from a patient treated with radiotherapy plus ipilimumab. The receptors were sampled from a human donor with non-small cell lung cancer that progressed on radiotherapy plus ipilimumab. Some clones in this sample may be carry-over from other donors' samples.

V is TRBV9 and J is TRBJ2-7; possibly TRBD1 or TRBD2 for D (5 bases each). The CDR3 is 13 residues long. The germline gives CDR1 SGDLS, CDR2 YYNGEE. The CDR3 region has the DNA TGTGCGACGTTCGGGGCCTTCTCCTACGAGCAGTACTTC. Its protein is CATFGAFSYEQYF. Full variable domain (missing parts from reference TRBV9 and TRBJ2-7): DSGVTQTPKHLITATGQRVTLRCSPRSGDLSVYWYQQSLDQGLQFLIQYYNGEERAKGNILERFSAQQFPDLHSELNLSSLELGDSALYFCATFGAFSYEQYFGPGTRLTVT.

The V and J genes are TRBV7-2 and TRBJ2-3; perhaps TRBD2 as D (5 bases). V gave up 5 bases and J gave up 0 bases, with 18 bases separating them. CDR3 length: 17 residues. The germline CDR1 and CDR2 sequences are SGHTA and FQGNSA. The CDR3 region is CASSPRTPLHSTDTQYF. CDR3 sequence (DNA): TGTGCCAGCAGCCCCCGGACTCCGCTTCACAGCACAGATACGCAGTATTTT.

The chain carries TRBV5-1 and TRBJ1-5; D may be TRBD1 (5 bases). V lost 0 bases and J 3 bases, leaving 10 bases between the germline ends. CDR1 and CDR2 from the germline V gene are SGHRS and YFSETQ. The CDR3 covers 15 residues. Written as DNA, the CDR3 is TGCGCCAGCAGCTTGGCCCCAGGGTACAATCAGCCCCAGCATTTT. It encodes CASSLAPGYNQPQHF.

The chain has TRBV10-3 and TRBJ2-7; D is tentatively TRBD1 or TRBD2 (5 bases each). V shed 5 bases and J shed 6 bases, with 17 bases lying between them. Germline-derived CDR1 and CDR2 are ENHRY and SYGVKD. This CDR3 comprises 14 residues. Here the CDR3 DNA reads TGTGCCATCAGTTCCCTCCGGACGGGGCCCGAGCAGTACTTC. It specifies CAISSLRTGPEQYF.

This chain connects TRBV9 to TRBJ1-5, with D possibly matching TRBD1 (5 bases). Trimming pared 4 bases from V and 2 bases from J, leaving 10 bases between. Per germline, CDR1 SGDLS and CDR2 YYNGEE. This CDR3 is built from 14 residues. The CDR3 DNA follows: TGTGCCAGCAGCACCCAGGGAGGCAATCAGCCCCAGCATTTT. It codes for CASSTQGGNQPQHF. The variable domain in full, with the rest retrieved from reference TRBV9 and TRBJ1-5, is DSGVTQTPKHLITATGQRVTLRCSPRSGDLSVYWYQQSLDQGLQFLIQYYNGEERAKGNILERFSAQQFPDLHSELNLSSLELGDSALYFCASSTQGGNQPQHFGDGTRLSIL.

The chain couples TRBV6-5 to TRBJ1-2; D possibly corresponds to TRBD1 (6 bases). Germline V gene data show CDR1 as MNHEY and CDR2 as SVGAGI. The CDR3 contains 13 residues. Trimming took 6 bases from V and 4 from J, leaving 12 bases between them. CDR3 sequence reads: CASRATGFYGYTF. For the CDR3, the DNA is TGTGCCAGCAGGGCCACAGGGTTCTATGGCTACACCTTC.

The chain combines TRBV6-5 with TRBJ1-1; the D gene is possibly TRBD1 (5 bases). The CDR3 consists of 13 residues. With 5 bases removed from V and 6 bases from J, the gap between germline ends came to 13 bases. From germline, CDR1 is MNHEY and CDR2 SVGAGI. This CDR3 reads CASSQGSSAEAFF. The CDR3 DNA sequence: TGTGCCAGCAGTCAGGGATCGAGCGCTGAAGCTTTCTTT.

This clone was seen just once. This chain connects TRBV6-1 to TRBJ1-5; D is perhaps TRBD1 (5 bases). The CDR3 contains 13 residues. Germline lookup yields CDR1 MNHNS and CDR2 SASEGT. The CDR3 here is CARVSGYNQPQHF. CDR3 bases: TGTGCTCGGGTTTCAGGGTATAATCAGCCCCAGCATTTT.

V is TRBV5-4 and J is TRBJ1-4; possibly TRBD1 for D (5 bases). The V end lost 6 bases, the J end lost 3 bases, and 6 bases lay between the germline ends. CDR3 size: 12 residues. Germline values: CDR1 SGHNT, CDR2 YYREEE (reference sequence). This CDR3 reads CASKGANEKLFF. The CDR3 DNA sequence: TGTGCCAGCAAAGGGGCTAATGAAAAACTGTTTTTT. Using reference TRBV5-4 and TRBJ1-4 for the parts outside the CDR3, the full variable domain is ETGVTQSPTHLIKTRGQQVTLRCSSQSGHNTVSWYQQALGQGPQFIFQYYREEENGRGNFPPRFSGLQFPNYSSELNVNALELDDSALYLCASKGANEKLFFGSGTQLSVL.

The chain joins TRBV29-1 to TRBJ2-1, with a tentative D call TRBD2 (6 bases). The CDR3 runs to 11 residues. The germline V gene encodes CDR1 SQVTM and CDR2 ANQGSEA. Trimming took 7 bases from V and 14 from J, leaving 18 bases between them. The CDR3 nucleotides read TGCAGCGGCCCCTTCGGGGGAGTCGAGTTCTTC. Its protein is CSGPFGGVEFF.